This T cell receptor beta chain was obtained from a study of blood T cell repertoires in COVID-19. In the study overall: COVID-19 samples collected from the United States, Italy and Spain covered acute and convalescent phases. Nucleic acid was either cDNA or gDNA, and it came from T cells, B-cell-depleted T cells, or PBMCs.

This clone has just a few counts. V dropped 3 bases and J dropped 5; count of bases not matched to a gene: 4. This CDR3 region has 16 residues. Looked up from germline, CDR1 is SGHRS and CDR2 is YFSETQ. In the original analysis: Estimation of nucleated cell counts was performed using reference gene primer amplification. Data came from immunoSEQ multiplex PCR; TCRdb stores just in-frame clones and leaves some out. V and J calls and clone size are those listed in that table; D and trimming were worked out from the DNA. The table includes 470,000 or so clones, 80% to 90% detected once. V is TRBV5-1 and J is TRBJ2-2; 13 nucleotides line up with TRBD2. This TCR came from a human donor in a cohort sampled during active COVID-19. The specimen was peripheral blood. CDR3 in amino acids: CASSSLLAGGTGELFF. The CDR3 bases are TGCGCCAGCAGCTCTTTACTAGCGGGAGGGACCGGGGAGCTGTTTTTT.